This T cell receptor beta chain was sequenced in a study of cytomegalovirus exposure and HLA in healthy donors. On this clone: Its antigen remains unknown.

It was with 60 Vbeta and 13 Jbeta primers that the PCR ran. This table comes from immunoSEQ multiplex PCR, and its TCRdb copy is limited to in-frame clones, with some not included. The sample data list over 110,000 clones. Regarding the study as a whole: Analyses of presence and absence presupposed an approximately uniform sequencing depth across donors. A prior analysis recorded that most TCR beta V segments were productive about 87% or about 30% of the time. A later analysis reportedly found that, within productive TCRs, an Asian-associated ancestry cluster had fewer N-insertions than the mean observed across the roughly 700 donors. A later analysis found that most CMV-associated TCR beta chains appeared HLA-restricted.

Trimming removed 9 bases at V and 4 bases at J, with 15 bases between. In germline, CDR1 is SGHTA, CDR2 FQGNSA. This CDR3 comprises 14 residues. The source material was PBMCs. The clonotype was recovered from a male donor in good health and CMV-seronegative. The chain joins TRBV7-2 to TRBJ2-2, with a tentative D call TRBD2 (6 bases). The CDR3 loop reads CASLETGVTGELFF. CDR3 sequence (DNA): TGTGCCAGTTTAGAAACGGGGGTCACCGGGGAGCTGTTTTTT. The full variable domain, completed using reference TRBV7-2 and TRBJ2-2, is GAGVSQSPSNKVTEKGKDVELRCDPISGHTALYWYRQSLGQGLEFLIYFQGNSAPDKSGLPSDRFSAERTGGSVSTLTIQRTQQEDSAVYLCASLETGVTGELFFGEGSRLTVL.